This T cell receptor (beta chain) was observed in a study of blood T cells in healthy people across ages. About the research overall: Researchers report that template switching captured about one barcoded beta molecule per two T cells. Findings and caveats of the study: TCR beta diversity correlated strongly with naive T cell percentage.

PCR was performed a second time for about 7 to 12 cycles using a sample-barcoded 5' primer and a J-beta primer mix. TCRdb processed the 5' RACE reads anew with MiXCR; each CDR3 protein has one entry. The sample consists of some 760,000 distinct CDR3 sequences, 25% of them appearing once. From germline, CDR1 is SGHRS and CDR2 YFSETQ. V was pared by 2 bases and J by 4 bases, with 11 bases of the junction left unmatched. This CDR3 region has 17 residues. This clonotype turned up a few times. The antigen is unknown. This sample was also put to use in a study of T cells of mothers and their children. That source adds: Extracted RNA, in its entirety, went into cDNA synthesis at approximately 1.5 ug per 15 ul. The output of TCR recombination is shaped by thymic selection similarly in related and unrelated pairs.

Specimen: blood. V usage is TRBV5-1 and J usage is TRBJ2-5, with 10 nucleotides matching TRBD2. This receptor was identified in a boy between 10 and 17 years old in good health. CDR3 in DNA: TGCGCCAGCAGCTTCCTAGCGGGAGAGGTACCGTTAGAGACCCAGTACTTC. This encodes CASSFLAGEVPLETQYF.